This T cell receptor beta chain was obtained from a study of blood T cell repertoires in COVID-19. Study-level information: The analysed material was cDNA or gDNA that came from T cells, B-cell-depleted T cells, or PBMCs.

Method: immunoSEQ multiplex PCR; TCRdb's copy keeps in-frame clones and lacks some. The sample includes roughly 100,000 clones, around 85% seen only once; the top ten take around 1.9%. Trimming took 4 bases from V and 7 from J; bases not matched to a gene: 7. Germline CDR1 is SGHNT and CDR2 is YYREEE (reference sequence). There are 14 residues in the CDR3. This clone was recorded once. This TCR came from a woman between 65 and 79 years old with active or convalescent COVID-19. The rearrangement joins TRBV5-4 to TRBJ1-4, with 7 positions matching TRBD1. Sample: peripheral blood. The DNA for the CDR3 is TGTGCCAGCAGCCGCGCAGGGGGTGGTGAAAAACTGTTTTTT. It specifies CASSRAGGGEKLFF.